Below are 18 T cell receptor beta chains sequenced from a single sample in a study of glioma-infiltrating T cells. TCR alpha and beta CDR3 regions were amplified from RNA using iRepertoire nested multiplex PCR. In TCRdb, the multiplex PCR reads were re-called with MiXCR into one record per CDR3 protein. The sample carries under 150,000 distinct CDR3 sequences, around a quarter recorded once. The sample consisted of glioma tissue, nonneoplastic brain tissue, or PBMCs (not recorded which). These receptors were collected from a human donor with low-grade glioma or glioblastoma, undergoing nonglioma brain surgery, or in good health (not recorded which).

This clonotype was seen only a few times. This chain connects TRBV28 to TRBJ2-1, with 11 bases identical to TRBD2. J lost 7 bases, V lost 4 bases, and 3 bases had no gene match. CDR3 length equals 14 residues. Per germline, CDR1 MDHEN and CDR2 SYDVKM. The CDR3 loop is CASSSSGGTNEQFF. CDR3 sequence (DNA): TGTGCCAGCAGTTCTAGCGGGGGGACAAATGAGCAGTTCTTC.

The sample holds a few counts of this clonotype. The CDR3 DNA follows: TGTGCCAGCAGTCCAGTCGGGAGCTCTGGAAACACCATATATTTT. As protein: CASSPVGSSGNTIYF. This chain links TRBV28 with TRBJ1-3; unclear D gene. Per the germline V gene, CDR1 is MDHEN and CDR2 is SYDVKM. V lost 5 bases to trimming and J lost 0 bases, with 11 bases between them. There are 15 residues in the CDR3. Combining the CDR3 with reference TRBV28 and TRBJ1-3 gives the whole variable domain DVKVTQSSRYLVKRTGEKVFLECVQDMDHENMFWYRQDPGLGLRLIYFSYDVKMKEKGDIPEGYSVSREKKERFSLILESASTNQTSMYLCASSPVGSSGNTIYFGEGSWLTVV.

Turning to this clonotype: A much larger clonotype is one base distant, so this may be a read error. V usage is TRBV20-1 and J usage is TRBJ1-1; the D is unclear. The V gene lost 3 bases and the J gene lost 4 bases, with 6 bases spanning the gap. Germline V lookup: CDR1 DFQATT, CDR2 SNEGSKA (reference sequence). The CDR3 covers 11 residues. The CDR3, as DNA: TGCAGTGCTAGCCTAAGCACTGAAGCTTTCTTT. Amino acids: CSASLSTEAFF.

The chain carries TRBV12-3 or TRBV12-4 and TRBJ1-6; TRBD1 matches 7 bases. With 3 bases clipped from V and 10 bases from J, the junction kept 6 bases outside the gene matches. There are 14 residues in the CDR3. CDR3 in amino acids: CASSLGQPGSPLHF. The DNA for the CDR3 is TGTGCCAGCAGTTTGGGACAGCCTGGGTCACCCCTCCACTTT.

This clonotype has only a few counts. This sequence joins TRBV7-6 and TRBJ1-1; 10 nucleotides line up with TRBD1. Germline CDR1 reads SGHVS; CDR2 reads FNYEAQ. The CDR3 runs 14 residues. V was clipped by 5 bases and J by 5 bases; unmatched bases: 5. DNA of the CDR3: TGTGCCAGCAGCGCCGGGACAGGGGTGACTGAAGCTTTCTTT. Protein product: CASSAGTGVTEAFF.

J is TRBJ2-1 and V is TRBV5-1; the match to TRBD2 covers 14 bases. The V gene end was trimmed by 3 bases and the J gene end by 6 bases; junction bases not matched to a gene: 5. Germline V gene data show CDR1 as SGHRS and CDR2 as YFSETQ. The CDR3 runs 16 residues. CDR3: CASSSTTSGGGNEQFF. CDR3 bases: TGCGCCAGCAGCTCGACGACTAGCGGGGGGGGCAATGAGCAGTTCTTC. The whole variable domain, filled in from reference TRBV5-1 and TRBJ2-1, reads KAGVTQTPRYLIKTRGQQVTLSCSPISGHRSVSWYQQTPGQGLQFLFEYFSETQRNKGNFPGRFSGRQFSNSRSEMNVSTLELGDSALYLCASSSTTSGGGNEQFFGPGTRLTVL.

This clonotype was counted at least ten times. The V gene is TRBV27, the J gene TRBJ2-3; D remains unclear. Germline V gene data show CDR1 as MNHEY and CDR2 as SMNVEV (reference sequence). The germline V and J ends were trimmed by 3 bases and 2 bases, with 6 bases remaining between them. The CDR3 extends over 13 amino acids. The CDR3 is CASSLGITDTQYF. Written as DNA, the CDR3 is TGTGCCAGCAGTTTGGGGATCACAGATACGCAGTATTTT.

This chain links TRBV19 with TRBJ1-5; D uncertain. Germline CDR1 reads LNHDA; CDR2 reads SQIVND (reference sequence). The CDR3 loop spans 14 amino acids. The ends were cut back, 5 bases at V and 7 bases at J, with 15 bases in the middle. The CDR3 DNA is TGTGCCAGTAGTTTCGAGACGGCAGGCCAGCCCCAGCATTTT. Protein product: CASSFETAGQPQHF.

This clonotype has more than one count but fewer than ten. This chain uses TRBV19 with TRBJ2-6; TRBD1 aligns across 7 bases. CDR3 size: 16 residues. Germline lookup yields CDR1 LNHDA and CDR2 SQIVND (reference sequence). J was trimmed by 2 bases and V by 4 bases; bases with no gene match: 5. CDR3 loop: CASSTLGTAGANVLTF. CDR3 coding DNA: TGTGCCAGTAGTACCCTAGGGACAGCTGGGGCCAACGTCCTGACTTTC.

This clonotype was observed a handful of times. The chain couples TRBV4-1 to TRBJ1-2; D might be TRBD1 (6 bases). The germline V and J ends were trimmed by 0 bases and 2 bases, with 7 bases remaining between them. Germline CDR1 and CDR2: MGHRA and YSYEKL. The CDR3 runs 14 residues. DNA of the CDR3: TGCGCCAGCAGCCAAGAGGACAGAAACTATGGCTACACCTTC. It is translated as CASSQEDRNYGYTF.

To note about this clonotype: This clone may be a read error of a much larger clone one base away. This chain joins TRBV24-1 and TRBJ2-3; no reliable D call. CDR3 length: 15 amino acids. Looked up from germline, CDR1 is KGHDR and CDR2 is SFDVKD. V lost 1 base, J lost 7 bases, and 14 bases lay in between. As DNA, the CDR3 is TGTGCCACCAGTGATTTCGCAGAGAGCCCAAATACGCAGTATTTT. Its protein product is CATSDFAESPNTQYF.

For this clonotype: A much larger clone lies one base from this, so it may be a read error. The chain recombines TRBV6-2 or TRBV6-3 with TRBJ1-1; 7 nucleotides line up with TRBD1. This CDR3 comprises 16 residues. Germline values: CDR1 MNHEY, CDR2 SVGEGT. CDR3 sequence (DNA): TGTGCCAGCACTTACTCGACAGGGATCGGGAACACTGAAGCTTTCTTT. Its translation: CASTYSTGIGNTEAFF.

This clonotype was counted at least ten times. V is TRBV20-1 and J is TRBJ2-5; unclear D gene. This CDR3 contains 10 residues. The ends were cut back, 3 bases at V and 13 bases at J, with 12 bases in the middle. Germline lookup yields CDR1 DFQATT and CDR2 SNEGSKA (reference sequence). CDR3 sequence: CSASNARRYF. CDR3 DNA sequence: TGCAGTGCTAGTAACGCACGTCGGTACTTC.

The sample holds many counts of this clonotype. Here the CDR3 reads CASSEGETSGATDTQYF. CDR3 bases: TGTGCCAGCAGTGAAGGAGAGACTAGCGGGGCCACAGATACGCAGTATTTT. V is TRBV25-1 and J is TRBJ2-3, with 11 positions matching TRBD2. The CDR3 loop spans 17 amino acids. Germline values: CDR1 MGHDK, CDR2 SYGVNS. The V segment lost 2 bases and the J segment 2 bases; nucleotides outside the gene matches: 6.

The sample holds many counts of this clonotype. The chain links TRBV20-1 to TRBJ1-1; D unclear. Germline V gene lookup returns CDR1 DFQATT and CDR2 SNEGSKA (reference sequence). V was cut by 0 bases and J by 5 bases, with 4 bases left in between. The CDR3 extends over 11 amino acids. CDR3 sequence: CSARDGTEAFF. CDR3 DNA sequence: TGCAGTGCTAGAGATGGGACTGAAGCTTTCTTT.

The rearrangement links TRBV20-1 to TRBJ2-2; possible D gene TRBD1, 5 bases. Per the germline V gene, CDR1 is DFQATT and CDR2 is SNEGSKA (reference sequence). The CDR3 contains 12 residues. Between the trimmed V and J ends, which lost 6 bases and 5 bases, there was a span of 10 bases. The CDR3 DNA reads as TGCAGTGCAGCGACAGATACCGGGGAGCTGTTTTTT. It codes for CSAATDTGELFF.

As for this clonotype: Since a much larger clone is just one base distant, this may be a read error. This chain joins TRBV20-1 and TRBJ2-2; D is uncertain. Trimming shortened V by 4 bases and J by 6 bases, and 6 bases separated the two germline ends. Germline CDR1 reads DFQATT; CDR2 reads SNEGSKA (reference sequence). This CDR3 comprises 11 residues. CDR3 in amino acids: CSANNAGELFF. The CDR3 region has the DNA TGCAGTGCTAACAACGCCGGGGAGCTGTTTTTT.

This clonotype was picked up a small number of times. V gene TRBV24-1 combines with J gene TRBJ1-5, with a weak D call TRBD1 (6 bases). The CDR3 sequence is 15 residues long. CDR1 is KGHDR and CDR2 is SFDVKD in the germline V gene. Trimming took off 5 bases at V and 7 bases at J, with 17 bases between the two ends. CDR3 amino acids: CATSAQGGKWQPQHF. The DNA for the CDR3 is TGTGCCACCAGTGCCCAAGGGGGGAAGTGGCAGCCCCAGCATTTT.